The TCR beta chain under discussion was sequenced for a study of cytomegalovirus exposure and HLA in healthy donors. The study's findings and limits: Later work found most CMV-associated TCR beta chains apparently HLA-restricted. Among TCR sequences, most were rare, though some public TCRs appeared in many donors. After further analysis at a later stage, around 17,000 TCR beta sequences were associated with HLA alleles at 0.05 false discovery rate. Listed as cytomegalovirus-associated were 170 or so TCR beta chains.

CDR3 length: 14 amino acids. The V gene end was trimmed by 1 base and the J gene end by 7 bases; junction bases not matched to a gene: 3. The germline CDR1 and CDR2 sequences are SEHNR and FQNEAQ (reference sequence). 13 Jbeta primers and 60 Vbeta primers were used for the PCR. This table comes from immunoSEQ multiplex PCR, and its TCRdb copy is limited to in-frame clones, with some not included. The sample holds 160,000 or so clones, 80% to 90% seen once. As for this clone: Its antigen is unidentified.

The rearrangement uses TRBV7-9 and TRBJ2-3; 9 bases map to TRBD1. The sequenced material came from PBMCs. This receptor was taken from a woman aged 45-59 years in good health and CMV-seronegative. CDR3 nucleotide sequence: TGTGCCAGCAGCTTAGGACAGGGGGTTAATACGCAGTATTTT. It yields the protein CASSLGQGVNTQYF.